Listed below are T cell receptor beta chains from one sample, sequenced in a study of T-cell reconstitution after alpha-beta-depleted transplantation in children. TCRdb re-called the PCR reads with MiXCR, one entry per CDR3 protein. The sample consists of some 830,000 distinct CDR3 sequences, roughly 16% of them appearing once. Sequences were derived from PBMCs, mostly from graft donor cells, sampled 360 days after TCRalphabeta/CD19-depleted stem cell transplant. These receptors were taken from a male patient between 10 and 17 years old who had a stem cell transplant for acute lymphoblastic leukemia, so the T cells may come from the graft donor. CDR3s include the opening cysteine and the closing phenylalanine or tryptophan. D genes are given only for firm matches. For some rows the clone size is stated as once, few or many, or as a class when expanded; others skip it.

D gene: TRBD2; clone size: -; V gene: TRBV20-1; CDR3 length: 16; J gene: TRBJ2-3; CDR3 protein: CSASGSSGYGTDTQYF; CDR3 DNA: TGCAGTGCTAGTGGTTCTAGCGGGTACGGCACAGATACGCAGTATTTT
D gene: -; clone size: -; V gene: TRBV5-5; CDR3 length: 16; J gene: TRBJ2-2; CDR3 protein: CASSLLLNTNTGELFF; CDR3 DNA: TGTGCCAGCAGCTTATTACTGAACACGAACACCGGGGAGCTGTTTTTT
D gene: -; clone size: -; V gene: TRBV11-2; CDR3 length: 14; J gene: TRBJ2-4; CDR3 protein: CASSSHRAKNIQYF; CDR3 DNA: TGTGCCAGCAGCTCTCACAGGGCCAAAAACATTCAGTACTTC
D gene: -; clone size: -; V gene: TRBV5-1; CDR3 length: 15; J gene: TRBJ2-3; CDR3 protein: CASSYGTESTDTQYF; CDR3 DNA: TGCGCCAGCAGCTACGGGACTGAAAGCACAGATACGCAGTATTTT
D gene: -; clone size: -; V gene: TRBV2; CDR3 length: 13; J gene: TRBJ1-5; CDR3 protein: CASKLFSNQPQHF; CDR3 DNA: TGTGCCAGCAAGTTATTTAGCAATCAGCCCCAGCATTTT
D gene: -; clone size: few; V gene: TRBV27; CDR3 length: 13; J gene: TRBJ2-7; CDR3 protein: CASSRGGFYEQYF; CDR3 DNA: TGTGCCAGCTCCAGGGGCGGGTTCTACGAGCAGTACTTC
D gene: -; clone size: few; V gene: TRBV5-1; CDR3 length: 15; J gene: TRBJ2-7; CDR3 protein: CASSLQGPNSYEQYF; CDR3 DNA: TGCGCCAGCAGCTTACAGGGACCTAACTCCTACGAGCAGTACTTC
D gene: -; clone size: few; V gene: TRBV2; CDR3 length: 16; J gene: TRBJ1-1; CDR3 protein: CASSEAGVGVDGEAFF; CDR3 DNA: TGTGCCAGCAGTGAAGCAGGAGTGGGAGTGGACGGTGAAGCTTTCTTT
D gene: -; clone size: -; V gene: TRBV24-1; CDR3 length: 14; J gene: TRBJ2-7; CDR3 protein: CATTEGRPPYEQYF; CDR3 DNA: TGTGCCACCACAGAGGGGCGACCCCCCTACGAGCAGTACTTC
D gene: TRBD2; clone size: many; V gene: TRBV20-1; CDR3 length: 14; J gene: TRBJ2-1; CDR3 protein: CSASRGDSYNEQFF; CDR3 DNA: TGCAGTGCTAGCCGGGGGGACTCCTACAATGAGCAGTTCTTC
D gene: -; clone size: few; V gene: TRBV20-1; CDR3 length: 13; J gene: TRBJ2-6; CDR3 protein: CSARGVGTNVLTF; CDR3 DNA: TGCAGTGCTAGAGGAGTGGGGACCAACGTCCTGACTTTC
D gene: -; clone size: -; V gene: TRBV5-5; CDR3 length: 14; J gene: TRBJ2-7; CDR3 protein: CASSGWDLLREQYF; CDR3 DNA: TGTGCCAGCAGCGGCTGGGACCTCCTTAGGGAGCAGTACTTC
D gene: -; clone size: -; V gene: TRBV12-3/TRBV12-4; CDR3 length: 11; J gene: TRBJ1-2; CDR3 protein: CASSSTYGYTF; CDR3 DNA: TGTGCCAGCAGTTCCACCTATGGCTACACCTTC
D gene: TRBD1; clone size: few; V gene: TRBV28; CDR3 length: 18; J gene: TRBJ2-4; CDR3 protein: CASTRTGEVVFAKNIQYF; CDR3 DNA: TGTGCCAGCACTCGGACAGGGGAGGTAGTATTCGCCAAAAACATTCAGTACTTC
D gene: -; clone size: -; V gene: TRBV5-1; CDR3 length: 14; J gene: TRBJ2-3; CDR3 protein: CASSLAVDTDTQYF; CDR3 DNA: TGCGCCAGCAGCTTGGCCGTCGACACAGATACGCAGTATTTT
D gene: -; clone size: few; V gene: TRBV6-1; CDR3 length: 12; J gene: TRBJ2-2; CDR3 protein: CASRKDAGELFF; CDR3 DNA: TGTGCCAGCAGAAAAGACGCCGGGGAGCTGTTTTTT
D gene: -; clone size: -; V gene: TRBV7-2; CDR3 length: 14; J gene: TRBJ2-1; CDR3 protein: CASSTRTGYNEQFF; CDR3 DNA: TGTGCCAGCAGCACAAGGACGGGATACAATGAGCAGTTCTTC